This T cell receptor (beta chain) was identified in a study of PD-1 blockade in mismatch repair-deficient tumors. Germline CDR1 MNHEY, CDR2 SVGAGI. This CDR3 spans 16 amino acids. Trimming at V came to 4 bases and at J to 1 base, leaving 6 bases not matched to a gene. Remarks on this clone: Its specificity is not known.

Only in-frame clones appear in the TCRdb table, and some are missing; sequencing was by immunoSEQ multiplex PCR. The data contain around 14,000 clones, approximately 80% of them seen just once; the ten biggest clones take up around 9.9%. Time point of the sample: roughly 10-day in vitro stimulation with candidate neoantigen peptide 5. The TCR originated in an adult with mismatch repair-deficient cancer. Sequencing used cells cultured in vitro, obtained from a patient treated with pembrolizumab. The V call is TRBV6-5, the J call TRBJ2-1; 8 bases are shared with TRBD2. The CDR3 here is CASSSGGELSYNEQFF. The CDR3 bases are TGTGCCAGCAGTTCGGGGGGGGAGCTTTCCTACAATGAGCAGTTCTTC.